The following is a T cell receptor (beta chain) sequence with its context. Its antigen remains unidentified. This specimen belongs to a study of cytomegalovirus exposure and HLA in healthy donors. Study-wide results and limits: Later analysis found that TCR beta chains associated with HLA were more clonally expanded than other, equally common chains. An Asian-associated ancestry cluster reportedly showed fewer N-insertions than the roughly 670-donor mean in a later analysis. Follow-up analysis later connected one missense variant in DCLRE1C with trimming of TCR beta V- and J-genes.

The study ran its PCR with 60 Vbeta and 13 Jbeta primers. TCRdb keeps only in-frame clones here, not all; method: immunoSEQ multiplex PCR. The data contain fewer than 200,000 clones, approximately 88% of them seen just once; the ten biggest clones take up 0.95% to 1.3%. The sequence came from a man aged 30-40 years in good health and CMV-seronegative. The sequenced sample consisted of PBMCs.

The CDR3 DNA reads TGTGCCAGCAACCACGCCGGCTCTGGAAACACCATATATTTT. Protein sequence: CASNHAGSGNTIYF. The genes are TRBV6-5 and TRBJ1-3; D remains ambiguous. Germline V lookup: CDR1 MNHEY, CDR2 SVGAGI. This CDR3 is built from 14 residues. V was pared by 7 bases and J by 0 bases, with 10 bases between.